The 5 T cell receptor beta chains given below trace back to one sample, sequenced in a study of blood T cell repertoires in COVID-19 (dated by TCRdb to 2019 to 2021). Library preparation was by the immunoSEQ multiplex PCR assay. TCRdb carries this immuneACCESS record with in-frame sequences only. Its versions omit some clonotypes, under half of them owing to an unresolved V gene in the studies checked, with the rest unexplained. This sample holds about 100,000 clones; around nine tenths were observed only once. About 4.6% of the sample is in the top ten clones. The sequenced material came from peripheral blood. Receptors were obtained from a human donor in a cohort sampled during active COVID-19.

This clone has a single count. This chain joins TRBV4-1 and TRBJ2-3; D remains unclear. CDR1 and CDR2 (germline): MGHRA, YSYEKL. This CDR3 region has 15 residues. With 7 bases removed from V and 6 bases from J, the gap between germline ends came to 20 bases. The DNA for the CDR3 is TGCGCCAGCACCCCTTTCCCAGCAGGCTACGATACGCAGTATTTT. This gives the protein CASTPFPAGYDTQYF.

The rearrangement joins TRBV7-3 to TRBJ1-1, with 10 bases fitting TRBD1. The CDR3 contains 13 residues. Trimming at V came to 6 bases and at J to 5 bases, leaving 3 bases not matched to a gene. The germline V gene encodes CDR1 SGHTA and CDR2 FQGTGA. The CDR3, as DNA: TGTGCCAGCAGGGGACAGGGGATAACTGAAGCTTTCTTT. The encoded protein is CASRGQGITEAFF.

This chain connects TRBV28 to TRBJ2-7; no firm D call. The CDR3 is 17 amino acids. V was clipped by 7 bases and J by 3 bases, with 25 bases between them. The germline gives CDR1 MDHEN, CDR2 SYDVKM. The CDR3 loop is CASTSTIVEFTGYEQYF. The CDR3 nucleotides are TGTGCCAGCACCTCTACCATCGTAGAATTTACCGGCTACGAGCAGTACTTC.

This chain uses TRBV3-1 (or the pseudogene TRBV3-2) with TRBJ2-7, with D unresolved. This CDR3 has 13 amino acids. Germline V gene sequence: CDR1 LGHDT, CDR2 YNNKEL (reference sequence). V was shortened by 1 base and J by 3 bases, with 7 bases between the two germline ends. CDR3 nucleotide sequence: TGTGCCAGCAGCCAAGGAACTAACTACGAGCAGTACTTC. Translating it yields CASSQGTNYEQYF.

The gene calls are TRBV18 and TRBJ2-1, with TRBD1 identical over 7 bases. V shed 6 bases, J shed 0 bases, and the junction held 8 bases outside the gene matches. CDR1 KGHSH and CDR2 LQKENI come from the germline V gene. The CDR3 spans 16 residues. The CDR3 is CASSNFQGDSYNEQFF. As DNA, the CDR3 is TGTGCCAGCTCGAATTTTCAGGGGGACTCCTACAATGAGCAGTTCTTC.